This TCR beta chain was observed in a study of CD8 T cells in ankylosing spondylitis. Study findings and constraints: Relatively scarce in peripheral blood, disease-linked clones were CD8+.

TCRdb fed the 5' RACE reads into MiXCR, producing one record per CDR3 protein. The profile covers hundreds of thousands of distinct CDR3 sequences, with 8% to 11% appearing a single time and 21% taken by the ten largest. This clonotype showed up many times. Its matching antigen is unknown. This CDR3 is 10 amino acids long. Trimming took 1 base from V and 10 from J, leaving 2 bases between them. This TCR came from a male donor with ankylosing spondylitis or in good health (not recorded which). The chain links TRBV12-3 or TRBV12-4 to TRBJ2-1; D gene ambiguous. The sample comprised blood, either unsorted or a sorted T cell fraction (not recorded which). Here the CDR3 reads CASSLDEQFF. Written as DNA, the CDR3 is TGTGCCAGCAGTTTAGACGAGCAGTTCTTC.